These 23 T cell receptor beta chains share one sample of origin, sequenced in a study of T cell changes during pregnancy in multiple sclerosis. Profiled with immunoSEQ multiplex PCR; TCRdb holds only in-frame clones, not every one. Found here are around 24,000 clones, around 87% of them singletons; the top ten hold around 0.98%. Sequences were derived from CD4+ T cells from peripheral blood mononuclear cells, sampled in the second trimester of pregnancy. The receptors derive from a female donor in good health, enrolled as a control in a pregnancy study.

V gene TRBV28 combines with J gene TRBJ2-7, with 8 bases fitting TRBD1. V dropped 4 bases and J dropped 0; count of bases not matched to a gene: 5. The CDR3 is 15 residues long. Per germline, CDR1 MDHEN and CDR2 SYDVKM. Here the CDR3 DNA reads TGTGCCAGCAGTTATGGGACAGGTGGCTCCTACGAGCAGTACTTC. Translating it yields CASSYGTGGSYEQYF. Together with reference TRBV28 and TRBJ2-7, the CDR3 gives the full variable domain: DVKVTQSSRYLVKRTGEKVFLECVQDMDHENMFWYRQDPGLGLRLIYFSYDVKMKEKGDIPEGYSVSREKKERFSLILESASTNQTSMYLCASSYGTGGSYEQYFGPGTRLTVT.

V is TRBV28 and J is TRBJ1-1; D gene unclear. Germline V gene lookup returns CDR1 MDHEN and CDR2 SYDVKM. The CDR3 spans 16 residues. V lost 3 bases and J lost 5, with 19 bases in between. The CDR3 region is CASSFSAFPGRTEAFF. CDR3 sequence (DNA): TGTGCCAGCAGTTTCTCAGCCTTCCCCGGGAGAACTGAAGCTTTCTTT.

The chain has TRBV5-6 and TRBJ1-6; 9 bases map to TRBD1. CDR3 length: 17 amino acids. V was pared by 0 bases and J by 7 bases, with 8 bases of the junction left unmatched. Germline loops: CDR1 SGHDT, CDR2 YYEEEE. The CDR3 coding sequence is TGTGCCAGCAGCTTGGTGGCGGGACAGGGACGGAATTCACCCCTCCACTTT. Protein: CASSLVAGQGRNSPLHF.

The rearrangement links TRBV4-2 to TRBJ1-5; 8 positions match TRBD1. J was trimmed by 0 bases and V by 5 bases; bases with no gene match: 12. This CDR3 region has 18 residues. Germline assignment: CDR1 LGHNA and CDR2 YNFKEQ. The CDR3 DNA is TGTGCCAGCAGCTCCCCGACAGGGGAAAGGGTTAGCAATCAGCCCCAGCATTTT. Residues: CASSSPTGERVSNQPQHF.

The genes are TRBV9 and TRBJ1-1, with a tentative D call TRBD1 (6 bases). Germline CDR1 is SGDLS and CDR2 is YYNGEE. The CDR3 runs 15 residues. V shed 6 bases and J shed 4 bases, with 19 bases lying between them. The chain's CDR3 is CASTMTDAGVTEAFF. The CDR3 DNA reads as TGTGCCAGCACCATGACAGACGCAGGGGTCACTGAAGCTTTCTTT.

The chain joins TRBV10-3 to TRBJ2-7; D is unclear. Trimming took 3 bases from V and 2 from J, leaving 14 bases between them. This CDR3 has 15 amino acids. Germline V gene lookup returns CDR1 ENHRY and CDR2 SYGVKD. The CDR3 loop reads CAISDLDFMAYEQYF. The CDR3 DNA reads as TGTGCCATCAGTGATCTCGACTTCATGGCCTACGAGCAGTACTTC.

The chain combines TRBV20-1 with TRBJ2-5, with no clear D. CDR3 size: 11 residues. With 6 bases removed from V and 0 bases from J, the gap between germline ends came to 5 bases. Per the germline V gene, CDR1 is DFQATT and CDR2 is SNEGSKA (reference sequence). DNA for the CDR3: TGCAGTGCCCAGGACCAAGAGACCCAGTACTTC. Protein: CSAQDQETQYF.

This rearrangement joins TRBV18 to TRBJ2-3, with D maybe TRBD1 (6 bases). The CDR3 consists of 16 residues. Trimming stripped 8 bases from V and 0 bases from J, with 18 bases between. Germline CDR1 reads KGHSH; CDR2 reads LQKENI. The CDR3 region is CASAFLSQGSTDTQYF. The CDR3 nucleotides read TGTGCCAGCGCCTTCCTGTCGCAGGGGAGCACAGATACGCAGTATTTT.

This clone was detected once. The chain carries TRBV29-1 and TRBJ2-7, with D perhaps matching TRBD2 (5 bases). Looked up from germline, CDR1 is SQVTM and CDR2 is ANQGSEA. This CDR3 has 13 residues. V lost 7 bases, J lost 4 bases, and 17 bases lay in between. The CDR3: CSASPGNLYEQYF. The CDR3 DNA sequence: TGCAGCGCTTCTCCCGGGAACTTATACGAGCAGTACTTC.

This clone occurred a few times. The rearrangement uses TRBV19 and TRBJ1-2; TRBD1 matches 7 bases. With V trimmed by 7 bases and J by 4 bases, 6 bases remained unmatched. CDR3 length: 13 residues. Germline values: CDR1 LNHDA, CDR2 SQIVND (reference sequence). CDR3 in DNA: TGTGCCAGTAACCCAGACAGGGCCTATGGCTACACCTTC. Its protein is CASNPDRAYGYTF.

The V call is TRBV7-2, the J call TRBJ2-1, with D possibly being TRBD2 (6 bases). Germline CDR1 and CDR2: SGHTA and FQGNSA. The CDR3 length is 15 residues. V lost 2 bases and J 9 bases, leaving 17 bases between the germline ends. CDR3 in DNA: TGTGCCAGCAGCTTACAACCCACGGGAGCCGTTGAGCAGTTCTTC. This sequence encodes CASSLQPTGAVEQFF. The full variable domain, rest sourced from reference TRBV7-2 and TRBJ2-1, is GAGVSQSPSNKVTEKGKDVELRCDPISGHTALYWYRQSLGQGLEFLIYFQGNSAPDKSGLPSDRFSAERTGGSVSTLTIQRTQQEDSAVYLCASSLQPTGAVEQFFGPGTRLTVL.

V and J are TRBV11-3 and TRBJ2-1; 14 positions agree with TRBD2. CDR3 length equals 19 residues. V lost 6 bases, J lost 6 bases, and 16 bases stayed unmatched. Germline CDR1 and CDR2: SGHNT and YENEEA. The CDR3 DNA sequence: TGTGCCAGCAGTGTTTCCCGGCTGACTAGCGGGAGGGACCCCAATGAGCAGTTCTTC. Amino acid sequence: CASSVSRLTSGRDPNEQFF. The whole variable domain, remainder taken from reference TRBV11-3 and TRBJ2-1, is EAGVVQSPRYKIIEKKQPVAFWCNPISGHNTLYWYLQNLGQGPELLIRYENEEAVDDSQLPKDRFSAERLKGVDSTLKIQPAELGDSAVYLCASSVSRLTSGRDPNEQFFGPGTRLTVL.

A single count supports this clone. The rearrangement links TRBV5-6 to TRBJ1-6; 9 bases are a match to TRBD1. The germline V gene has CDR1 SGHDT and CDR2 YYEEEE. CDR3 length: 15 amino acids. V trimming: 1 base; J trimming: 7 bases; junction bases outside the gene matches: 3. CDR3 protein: CASSLLTGGNSPLHF. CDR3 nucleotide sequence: TGTGCCAGCAGCTTGTTGACAGGGGGGAATTCACCCCTCCACTTT.

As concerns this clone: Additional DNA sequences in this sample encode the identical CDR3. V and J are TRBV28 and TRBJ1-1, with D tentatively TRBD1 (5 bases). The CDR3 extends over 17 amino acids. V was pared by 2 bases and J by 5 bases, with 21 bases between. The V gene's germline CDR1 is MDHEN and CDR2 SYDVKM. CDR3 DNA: TGTGCCAGCAGTTTAAGGGGCAAGGGCAGGTTCATGACTGAAGCTTTCTTT. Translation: CASSLRGKGRFMTEAFF.

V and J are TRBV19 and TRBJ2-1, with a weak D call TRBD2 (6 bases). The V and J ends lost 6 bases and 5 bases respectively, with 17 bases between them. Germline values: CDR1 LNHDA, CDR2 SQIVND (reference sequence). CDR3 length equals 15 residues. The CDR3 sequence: CASSSRDGLHNEQFF. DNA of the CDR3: TGTGCCAGTAGCTCGCGGGATGGACTTCACAATGAGCAGTTCTTC.

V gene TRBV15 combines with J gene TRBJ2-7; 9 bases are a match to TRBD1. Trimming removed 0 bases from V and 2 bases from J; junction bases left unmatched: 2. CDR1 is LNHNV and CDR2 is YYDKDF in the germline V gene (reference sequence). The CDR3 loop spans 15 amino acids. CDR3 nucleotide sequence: TGTGCCACCAGCAGAGAACAGGGGGCCGCCTACGAGCAGTACTTC. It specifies CATSREQGAAYEQYF.

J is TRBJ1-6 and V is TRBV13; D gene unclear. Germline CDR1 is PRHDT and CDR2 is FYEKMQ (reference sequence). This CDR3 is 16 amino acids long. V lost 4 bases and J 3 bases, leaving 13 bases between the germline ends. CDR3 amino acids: CASSSQRSHYNSPLHF. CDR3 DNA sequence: TGTGCCAGCAGCTCGCAGCGGTCGCACTATAATTCACCCCTCCACTTT.

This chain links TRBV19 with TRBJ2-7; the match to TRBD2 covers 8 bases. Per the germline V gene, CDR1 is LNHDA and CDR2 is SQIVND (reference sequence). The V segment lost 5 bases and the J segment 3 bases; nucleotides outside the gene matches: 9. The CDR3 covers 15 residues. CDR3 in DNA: TGTGCCAGTAGTGCCCGGGAGGGCCCCTACTACGAGCAGTACTTC. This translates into CASSAREGPYYEQYF.

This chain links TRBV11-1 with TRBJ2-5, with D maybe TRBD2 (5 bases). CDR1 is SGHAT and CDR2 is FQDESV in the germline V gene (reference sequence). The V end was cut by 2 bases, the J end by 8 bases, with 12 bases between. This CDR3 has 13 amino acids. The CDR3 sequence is CASSLKTPGTQYF. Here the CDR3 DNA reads TGTGCCAGCAGCTTAAAGACCCCGGGAACCCAGTACTTC.

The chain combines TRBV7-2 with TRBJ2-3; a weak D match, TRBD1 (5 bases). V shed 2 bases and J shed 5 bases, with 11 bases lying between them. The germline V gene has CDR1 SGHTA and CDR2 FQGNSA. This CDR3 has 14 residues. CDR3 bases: TGTGCCAGCAGCTTACAGGGTACCAAAGATACGCAGTATTTT. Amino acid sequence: CASSLQGTKDTQYF.

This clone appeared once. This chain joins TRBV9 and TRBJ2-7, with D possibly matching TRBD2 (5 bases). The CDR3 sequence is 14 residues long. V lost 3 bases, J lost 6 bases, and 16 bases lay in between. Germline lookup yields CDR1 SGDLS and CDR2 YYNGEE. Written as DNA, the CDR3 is TGTGCCAGCAGCGAGGACTCGAACCTCGGCGAGCAGTACTTC. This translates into CASSEDSNLGEQYF.

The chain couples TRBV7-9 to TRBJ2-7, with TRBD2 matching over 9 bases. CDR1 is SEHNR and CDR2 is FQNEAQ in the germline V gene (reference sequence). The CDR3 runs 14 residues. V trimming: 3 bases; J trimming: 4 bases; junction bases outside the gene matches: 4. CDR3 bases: TGTGCCAGCAGCTTTCGTAGCGGGAGTTACGAGCAGTACTTC. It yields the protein CASSFRSGSYEQYF.

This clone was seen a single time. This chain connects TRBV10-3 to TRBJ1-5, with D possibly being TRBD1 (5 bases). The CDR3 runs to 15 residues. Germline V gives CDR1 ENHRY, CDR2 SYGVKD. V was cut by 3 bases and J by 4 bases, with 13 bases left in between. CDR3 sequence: CAISEQYGGNQPQHF. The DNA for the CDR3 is TGTGCCATCAGTGAACAATATGGGGGGAATCAGCCCCAGCATTTT.